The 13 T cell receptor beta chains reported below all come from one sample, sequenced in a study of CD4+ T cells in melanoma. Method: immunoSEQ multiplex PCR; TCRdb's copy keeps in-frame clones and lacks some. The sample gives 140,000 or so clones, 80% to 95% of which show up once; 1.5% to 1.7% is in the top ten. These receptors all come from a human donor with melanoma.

CDR3 sequence reads: CASSADSGGYNEQFF. The CDR3 DNA is TGTGCCAGCAGCGCGGATAGCGGGGGCTACAATGAGCAGTTCTTC. V is TRBV9 and J is TRBJ2-1; 9 bases fit TRBD2. V lost 3 bases to trimming and J lost 3 bases; unmatched junction nucleotides: 4. This CDR3 is 15 amino acids long. CDR1 is SGDLS, CDR2 YYNGEE, per germline.

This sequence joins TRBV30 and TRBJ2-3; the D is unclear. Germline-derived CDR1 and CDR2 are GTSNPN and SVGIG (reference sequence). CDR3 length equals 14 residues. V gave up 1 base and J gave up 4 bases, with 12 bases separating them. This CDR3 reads CAWSGLISADTQYF. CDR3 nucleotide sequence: TGTGCCTGGAGTGGGCTAATTTCAGCAGATACGCAGTATTTT.

The CDR3 sequence is CASSEFPRTANYGYTF. The CDR3 nucleotides are TGTGCCAGCAGTGAGTTTCCGAGGACGGCTAACTATGGCTACACCTTC. The chain links TRBV6-1 to TRBJ1-2; D is uncertain. Germline CDR1 is MNHNS and CDR2 is SASEGT. Trimming stripped 3 bases from V and 0 bases from J, with 14 bases between. The CDR3 loop spans 16 amino acids.

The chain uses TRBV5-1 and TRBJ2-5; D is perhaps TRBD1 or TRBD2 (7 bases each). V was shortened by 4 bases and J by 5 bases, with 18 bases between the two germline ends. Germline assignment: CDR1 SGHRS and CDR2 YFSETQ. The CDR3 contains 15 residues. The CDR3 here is CASSRGGGREETQYF. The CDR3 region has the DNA TGCGCCAGCAGCCGAGGGGGCGGGCGGGAGGAGACCCAGTACTTC.

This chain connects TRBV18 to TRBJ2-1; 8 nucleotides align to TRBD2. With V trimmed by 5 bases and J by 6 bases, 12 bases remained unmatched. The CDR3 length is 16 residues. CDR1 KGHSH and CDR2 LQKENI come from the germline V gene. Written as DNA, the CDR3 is TGTGCCAGCTCAGTCACTAGCGGCGGGGGCTCCAATGAGCAGTTCTTC. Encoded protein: CASSVTSGGGSNEQFF.

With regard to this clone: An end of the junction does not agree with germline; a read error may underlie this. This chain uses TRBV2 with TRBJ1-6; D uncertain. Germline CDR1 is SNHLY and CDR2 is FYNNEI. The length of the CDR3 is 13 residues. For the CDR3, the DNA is TGTGCCAGCACGGCTGGCTATGATTCACCCCTCCACTTT. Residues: CASTAGYDSPLHF.

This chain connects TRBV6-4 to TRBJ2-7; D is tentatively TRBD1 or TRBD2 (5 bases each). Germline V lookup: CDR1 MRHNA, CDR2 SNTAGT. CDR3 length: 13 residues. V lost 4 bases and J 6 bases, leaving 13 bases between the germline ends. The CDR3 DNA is TGTGCCAGCAGTGTCAGGCCAGGGACCGAGCAGTACTTC. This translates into CASSVRPGTEQYF.

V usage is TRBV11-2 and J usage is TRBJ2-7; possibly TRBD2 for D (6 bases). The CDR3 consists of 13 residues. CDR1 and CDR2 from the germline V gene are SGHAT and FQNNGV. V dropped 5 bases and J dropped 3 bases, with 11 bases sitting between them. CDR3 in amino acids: CASSAGLHYEQYF. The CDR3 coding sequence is TGTGCCAGCAGCGCGGGACTCCACTACGAGCAGTACTTC.

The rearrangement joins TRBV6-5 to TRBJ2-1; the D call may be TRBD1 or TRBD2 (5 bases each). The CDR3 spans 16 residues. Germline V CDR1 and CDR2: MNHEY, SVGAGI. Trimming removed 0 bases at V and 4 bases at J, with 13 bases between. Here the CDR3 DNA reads TGTGCCAGCAGTTACTCTCGGGGCCGTCGGTACAATGAGCAGTTCTTC. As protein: CASSYSRGRRYNEQFF.

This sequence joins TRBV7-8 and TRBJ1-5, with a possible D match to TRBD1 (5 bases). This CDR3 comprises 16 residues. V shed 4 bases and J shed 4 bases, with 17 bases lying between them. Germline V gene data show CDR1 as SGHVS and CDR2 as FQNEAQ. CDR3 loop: CASSSSYRDENQPQHF. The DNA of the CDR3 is TGTGCCAGCAGCTCCTCGTACCGGGACGAAAATCAGCCCCAGCATTTT.

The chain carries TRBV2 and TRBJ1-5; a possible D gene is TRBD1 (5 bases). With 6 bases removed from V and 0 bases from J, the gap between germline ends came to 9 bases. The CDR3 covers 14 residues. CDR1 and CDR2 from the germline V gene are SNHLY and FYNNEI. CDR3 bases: TGTGCCAGCAGGGACAATTATAGCAATCAGCCCCAGCATTTT. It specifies CASRDNYSNQPQHF.

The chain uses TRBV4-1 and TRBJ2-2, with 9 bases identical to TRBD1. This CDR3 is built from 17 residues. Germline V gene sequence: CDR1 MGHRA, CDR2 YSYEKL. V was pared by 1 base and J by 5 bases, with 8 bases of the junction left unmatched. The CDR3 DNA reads TGCGCCAGCAGCCAAGCCGGGACAGGGATGTTGACCGGGGAGCTGTTTTTT. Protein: CASSQAGTGMLTGELFF.

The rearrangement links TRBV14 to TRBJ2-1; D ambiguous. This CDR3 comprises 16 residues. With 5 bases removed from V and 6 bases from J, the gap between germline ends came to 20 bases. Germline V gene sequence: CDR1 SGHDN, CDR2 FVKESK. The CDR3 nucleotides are TGTGCCAGCAGCTCTACTAAGTTTAGGTCGGGCAATGAGCAGTTCTTC. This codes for CASSSTKFRSGNEQFF.